The present TCR beta chain was sequenced within a study of neoadjuvant nivolumab and ipilimumab in lung cancer. Whole-study findings and limits: TCR receptors were sequenced in few samples. Higher pretherapy blood TCR richness went with higher resected-tumor richness. From pretherapy to surgery, tumor richness and clonality rose with dual therapy. Pathologic regression was not significantly tied to TCR clonality.

Germline V gene sequence: CDR1 GTSNPN, CDR2 SVGIG (reference sequence). The CDR3 runs 13 residues. V gave up 3 bases and J gave up 5 bases; unmatched junction bases: 4. Concerning this clone itself: Its target is unknown.

Produced via immunoSEQ multiplex PCR; TCRdb's table is partial and in-frame only. The sample consists of roughly 13,000 clones, more than 90% of them appearing once. This clonotype was obtained from an adult with non-small cell lung cancer. Sample: peripheral blood, taken after neoadjuvant nivolumab, alone or with ipilimumab, at or shortly before surgery. The chain recombines TRBV30 with TRBJ2-1, with 7 bases matching TRBD2. CDR3 sequence reads: CAWRLARNNEQFF. Written as DNA, the CDR3 is TGTGCCTGGAGACTAGCGCGAAACAATGAGCAGTTCTTC.